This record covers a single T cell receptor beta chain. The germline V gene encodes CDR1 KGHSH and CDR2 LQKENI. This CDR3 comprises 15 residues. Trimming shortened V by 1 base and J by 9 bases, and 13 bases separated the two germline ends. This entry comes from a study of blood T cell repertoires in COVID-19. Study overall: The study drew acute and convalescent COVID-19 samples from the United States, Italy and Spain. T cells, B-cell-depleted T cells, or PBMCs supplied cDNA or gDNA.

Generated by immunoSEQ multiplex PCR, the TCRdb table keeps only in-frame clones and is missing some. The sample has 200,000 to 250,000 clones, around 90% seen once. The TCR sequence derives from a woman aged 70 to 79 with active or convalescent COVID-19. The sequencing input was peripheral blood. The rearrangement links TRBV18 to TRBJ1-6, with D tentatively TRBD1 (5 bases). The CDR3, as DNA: TGTGCCAGCTCACCACAGTCGGGGGTCTCTTCACCCCTCCACTTT. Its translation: CASSPQSGVSSPLHF.